The rows below give T cell receptor beta chains drawn from one sample of a study of blood T cell repertoires in COVID-19. The table came from immunoSEQ multiplex PCR; TCRdb's copy has only in-frame clones and leaves some out. The sample lists fewer than 300,000 clones, approximately 91% occurring once. Input material: PBMCs or T cells enriched from blood (not recorded which). All receptors come from a woman aged 40 to 50 with acute COVID-19. Each CDR3 is given with its conserved first and last residue. The order of the fields is V gene, CDR3 length, clone size, J gene, D gene, CDR3 DNA, CDR3 protein. The D gene is left open where the match is weak. The size entry is marked missing in some rows and otherwise reads once, few, many or a size class.

V: TRBV27; length: 14; size: .; J: TRBJ1-1; D: TRBD1; DNA: TGTGCCAGCAGTCATGAGACAGGGGGCACTGAAGCTTTCTTT; CDR3: CASSHETGGTEAFF
V: TRBV19; length: 12; size: .; J: TRBJ1-2; D: .; DNA: TGTGCCAGTGTGGAAGCGGGCTATGGCTACACCTTC; CDR3: CASVEAGYGYTF
V: TRBV7-3; length: 15; size: .; J: TRBJ2-1; D: TRBD2; DNA: TGTGCCAGCAGCCTCCGGGACGGGAGGGGAAATGAGCAGTTCTTC; CDR3: CASSLRDGRGNEQFF
V: TRBV28; length: 14; size: .; J: TRBJ1-1; D: TRBD1; DNA: TGTGCCAGCAGTGCCGGGACAGGGGTCACTGAAGCTTTCTTT; CDR3: CASSAGTGVTEAFF
V: TRBV5-6; length: 15; size: .; J: TRBJ1-5; D: TRBD1; DNA: TGTGCCAGCAGCCGGAGGACAGGCAACAATCAGCCCCAGCATTTT; CDR3: CASSRRTGNNQPQHF
V: TRBV25-1; length: 13; size: .; J: TRBJ1-6; D: .; DNA: TGTGCCAGCAGTGACCAAGATCCGGAGTCCCTCCACTTT; CDR3: CASSDQDPESLHF
V: TRBV5-1; length: 13; size: .; J: TRBJ2-1; D: .; DNA: TGCGCCAGCAGCTTGGCCGGGTCGAATGAGCAGTTCTTC; CDR3: CASSLAGSNEQFF
V: TRBV7-9; length: 14; size: .; J: TRBJ2-5; D: .; DNA: TGTGCCAGCAGCCCCCCGGTCCGCTGGGAGACCCAGTACTTC; CDR3: CASSPPVRWETQYF
V: TRBV30; length: 16; size: .; J: TRBJ1-6; D: TRBD1; DNA: TGTGCCTGGAGTGTGGGGGGGACAGGGGATTATTCACCCCTCCACTTT; CDR3: CAWSVGGTGDYSPLHF
V: TRBV5-1; length: 15; size: .; J: TRBJ2-3; D: .; DNA: TGCGCCAGCAGCTTTTCGGGGGAGGAACCAGATACGCAGTATTTT; CDR3: CASSFSGEEPDTQYF
V: TRBV19; length: 13; size: .; J: TRBJ2-3; D: TRBD2; DNA: TGTGCCGCAAGCGGGAGGGAGGGAGATACGCAGTATTTT; CDR3: CAASGREGDTQYF
V: TRBV21-1; length: 18; size: .; J: TRBJ2-1; D: .; DNA: TGTGCCAGCAGCAAAGAACGTCCTACTGACCGGAGTTACAATGAGCAGTTCTTC; CDR3: CASSKERPTDRSYNEQFF
V: TRBV4-1; length: 12; size: .; J: TRBJ1-5; D: .; DNA: TGCGCCAGCAGCCAACCTAATCAGCCCCAGCATTTT; CDR3: CASSQPNQPQHF
V: TRBV9; length: 19; size: .; J: TRBJ2-1; D: TRBD2; DNA: TGTGCCAGCAGCTCCCGACCCTCTGGACTAGCTGCCTCCTACAATGAGCAGTTCTTC; CDR3: CASSSRPSGLAASYNEQFF
V: TRBV3-1/TRBV3-2; length: 15; size: .; J: TRBJ2-7; D: TRBD1; DNA: TGTGCCAGCAGCCACCCGGGACAGGGGTTTGACGAGCAGTACTTC; CDR3: CASSHPGQGFDEQYF
V: TRBV28; length: 15; size: .; J: TRBJ1-5; D: .; DNA: TGTGCCAGCAGTCCTAAACCGGGACTTTGGGCGCCCCAGCATTTT; CDR3: CASSPKPGLWAPQHF
V: TRBV28; length: 14; size: .; J: TRBJ2-1; D: .; DNA: TGTGCCAGCAGTTTACCGGGGATCTACAATGAGCAGTTCTTC; CDR3: CASSLPGIYNEQFF
V: TRBV7-2; length: 16; size: .; J: TRBJ1-6; D: .; DNA: TGTGCCAGCAGCTCAGCCGGGACACGCAATAATTCACCCCTCCACTTT; CDR3: CASSSAGTRNNSPLHF
V: TRBV12-2; length: 20; size: .; J: TRBJ2-5; D: .; DNA: TGTGCAAGTCGCTTAGCGGGGACTAGCGGGATCAGGGTGGACCAAGAGACCCAGTACTTC; CDR3: CASRLAGTSGIRVDQETQYF
V: TRBV6-5; length: 14; size: .; J: TRBJ2-7; D: TRBD1; DNA: TGTGCCAGCAGTTGGGGGTCAGGGGGCGACGAGCAGTACTTC; CDR3: CASSWGSGGDEQYF
V: TRBV28; length: 16; size: .; J: TRBJ1-1; D: TRBD1; DNA: TGTGCCAGCGGGGACCTGGGGACAGGGAAGAACACTGAAGCTTTCTTT; CDR3: CASGDLGTGKNTEAFF
V: TRBV7-9; length: 15; size: .; J: TRBJ1-4; D: .; DNA: TGTGCCAGCAGCTCCCAGGGCACCGTTGTGGAAAAACTGTTTTTT; CDR3: CASSSQGTVVEKLFF
V: TRBV13; length: 16; size: .; J: TRBJ1-1; D: .; DNA: TGTGCCAGCAGCCCGACAGTGAAGAGGATGAACACTGAAGCTTTCTTT; CDR3: CASSPTVKRMNTEAFF
V: TRBV14; length: 15; size: .; J: TRBJ2-5; D: .; DNA: TGTGCCAGCAGCCAAGATTTCGGGAACCAAGAGACCCAGTACTTC; CDR3: CASSQDFGNQETQYF
V: TRBV5-1; length: 13; size: .; J: TRBJ1-1; D: .; DNA: TGCGCCAGCTGGGGTGGCACGGGAACTGAAGCTTTCTTT; CDR3: CASWGGTGTEAFF
V: TRBV28; length: 16; size: .; J: TRBJ1-5; D: TRBD1; DNA: TGTGCCAGCAGATCCACAGGGGAAATTTGGAATCAGCCCCAGCATTTT; CDR3: CASRSTGEIWNQPQHF
V: TRBV27; length: 13; size: .; J: TRBJ1-5; D: .; DNA: TGTGCCAGCAGTTCCAATAGCAATCAGCCCCAGCATTTT; CDR3: CASSSNSNQPQHF
V: TRBV5-1; length: 18; size: .; J: TRBJ2-5; D: TRBD2; DNA: TGCGCCAGCAGCTTGGCCGACACCGGGACTAGGGCACGGGAGACCCAGTACTTC; CDR3: CASSLADTGTRARETQYF
V: TRBV7-9; length: 12; size: .; J: TRBJ2-1; D: .; DNA: TGTGCCAGCAGCTTGGATGGGGACATTCTGTTCTTC; CDR3: CASSLDGDILFF
V: TRBV9; length: 15; size: once; J: TRBJ1-1; D: TRBD1; DNA: TGTGCCAGCGCGGGACAGAGCCTCGGGAACACTGAAGCTTTCTTT; CDR3: CASAGQSLGNTEAFF
V: TRBV7-8; length: 12; size: .; J: TRBJ1-6; D: TRBD1; DNA: TGTGCCAGCAGCTTAACAGGGGACACTCAGCGCTTT; CDR3: CASSLTGDTQRF